One sample yielded the 20 T cell receptor beta chains listed below, sequenced in a study of shared clonotypes between healthy human individuals. Naive-designated CD8 cells lacked CD45RO, were positively enriched for CCR7, and omitted terminally differentiated effector memory CD45RA+ cells. The assay was immunoSEQ multiplex PCR, and TCRdb's table has in-frame clones only and misses some. In the table there are around 2,000,000 clones, around 96% of which are singletons. Material: naive CD8+ T cells sorted from blood. These receptor sequences come from a man younger than 35 in good health.

The sample holds one count of this clone. The V call is TRBV25-1, the J call TRBJ1-6; 8 nucleotides agree with TRBD1. Per germline, CDR1 MGHDK and CDR2 SYGVNS. The J segment lost 0 bases and the V segment lost 6 bases, leaving 7 bases of the junction unmatched. The CDR3 is made up of 17 amino acids. CDR3 nucleotides: TGTGCCAGCAGATCGGGACAGGTGAGCTCCTATAATTCACCCCTCCACTTT. Translated: CASRSGQVSSYNSPLHF. The complete variable domain, with remaining parts taken from reference TRBV25-1 and TRBJ1-6, reads EADIYQTPRYLVIGTGKKITLECSQTMGHDKMYWYQQDPGMELHLIHYSYGVNSTEKGDLSSESTVSRIRTEHFPLTLESARPSHTSQYLCASRSGQVSSYNSPLHFGNGTRLTVT.

This rearrangement joins TRBV6-4 to TRBJ1-5, with 9 positions matching TRBD1. The CDR3 is 15 residues long. V was pared by 6 bases and J by 2 bases, with 5 bases of the junction left unmatched. Germline CDR1 and CDR2: MRHNA and SNTAGT. In DNA, the CDR3 is TGTGCCAGCAGCCCCCGGGACAGGGGCAATCAGCCCCAGCATTTT. Translated: CASSPRDRGNQPQHF.

The chain carries TRBV19 and TRBJ1-1, with a tentative D call TRBD1 (6 bases). Trimming left V 3 bases short and J 0 bases short, with 14 bases between. CDR1 LNHDA and CDR2 SQIVND come from the germline V gene (reference sequence). The CDR3 runs 16 residues. Here the CDR3 reads CASSISTAGVNTEAFF. CDR3 coding DNA: TGTGCCAGTAGTATTTCGACGGCAGGGGTGAACACTGAAGCTTTCTTT.

This clone was observed a handful of times. The same CDR3 can be traced to other DNA sequences in this sample. J is TRBJ2-7 and V is TRBV10-2, with D hard to call. Trimming removed 0 bases from V and 3 bases from J, with 3 bases in between. The CDR3 extends over 12 amino acids. Germline lookup yields CDR1 WSHSY and CDR2 SAAADI. CDR3 coding DNA: TGCGCCAGCAGTGAGTCTGGCTACGAGCAGTACTTC. This encodes CASSESGYEQYF.

V gene TRBV28 combines with J gene TRBJ2-7; a weak D match, TRBD2 (5 bases). Trimming cost V 1 base and J 3 bases, with 10 bases left between them. This CDR3 spans 14 amino acids. Germline lookup yields CDR1 MDHEN and CDR2 SYDVKM. The CDR3 coding sequence is TGTGCCAGCAGTTTATTCTCACTAGGCTACGAGCAGTACTTC. The encoded protein is CASSLFSLGYEQYF.

Remarks on this clone: The junction departs from germline at one end; a sequencing error may be responsible. V is TRBV29-1 and J is TRBJ1-2, with 7 bases matching TRBD1. The CDR3 runs 14 residues. CDR1 is SQVTM and CDR2 is ANQGSEA in the germline V gene. DNA of the CDR3: TGCAGCGTCGAAGAACAGGGGAATGGGAATGGCTACACCTTC. Protein sequence: CSVEEQGNGNGYTF.

This clone was seen just once. The chain links TRBV5-4 to TRBJ2-1; 10 nucleotides agree with TRBD2. Per germline, CDR1 SGHNT and CDR2 YYREEE (reference sequence). Trimming took 2 bases from V and 8 from J; bases not matched to a gene: 7. The CDR3 is 15 amino acids. Here the CDR3 reads CASSLSGGAIDEQFF. The CDR3 nucleotides read TGTGCCAGCAGCTTAAGCGGGGGGGCCATAGATGAGCAGTTCTTC.

This clone was observed once. This chain connects TRBV7-9 to TRBJ2-1; D remains unclear. CDR1 and CDR2 (germline): SEHNR, FQNEAQ (reference sequence). The CDR3 loop spans 16 amino acids. The V end was cut by 5 bases, the J end by 7 bases, with 21 bases between. As DNA, the CDR3 is TGTGCCAGCAGCCCCCCTTGGGCCGCCCCTGGGAATGAGCAGTTCTTC. It specifies CASSPPWAAPGNEQFF.

CDR3 nucleotide sequence: TGTGCCAGCAGTCCTTCGGCGGGAGAGGATGTTCAGCCCCAGCATTTT. Its protein is CASSPSAGEDVQPQHF. The chain couples TRBV27 to TRBJ1-5; D ambiguous. Germline V CDR1 and CDR2: MNHEY, SMNVEV (reference sequence). CDR3 length equals 16 residues. The germline V and J ends were trimmed by 5 bases and 6 bases, with 20 bases remaining between them.

The chain links TRBV9 to TRBJ2-3, with 8 bases fitting TRBD2. Germline lookup yields CDR1 SGDLS and CDR2 YYNGEE. The CDR3 is 15 residues long. The V and J ends lost 4 bases and 2 bases, in that order; junction bases with no gene match: 6. CDR3 region: CASSPGGSDTDTQYF. CDR3 nucleotides: TGTGCCAGCAGCCCGGGGGGGTCTGACACAGATACGCAGTATTTT.

V is TRBV4-3 and J is TRBJ2-1; 7 nucleotides line up with TRBD2. The CDR3 runs to 17 residues. The junction had 17 bases not matched to a gene; V was cut back by 4 bases and J by 8 bases. CDR1 is LGHNA, CDR2 YSLEER, per germline. The CDR3 nucleotides are TGCGCCAGCAGCCGCCTTACCGGGACTACCCCCTTGGATGAGCAGTTCTTC. Amino acids: CASSRLTGTTPLDEQFF.

This chain connects TRBV10-2 to TRBJ1-4; 7 positions agree with TRBD1. From germline, CDR1 is WSHSY and CDR2 SAAADI. V lost 3 bases to trimming and J lost 8 bases; unmatched junction nucleotides: 9. The CDR3 covers 15 residues. CDR3 nucleotide sequence: TGCGCCAGCAGTGAACTTTCGGCAGGGGGAGAAAAACTGTTTTTT. This gives the protein CASSELSAGGEKLFF.

V gene TRBV7-9 combines with J gene TRBJ2-5; D not resolved. The ends were cut back, 5 bases at V and 5 bases at J, with 9 bases in the middle. From germline, CDR1 is SEHNR and CDR2 FQNEAQ (reference sequence). The CDR3 covers 12 residues. CDR3 coding DNA: TGTGCCAGCAGCAATTTCGGGGAGACCCAGTACTTC. Protein product: CASSNFGETQYF.

The V gene is TRBV6-5, the J gene TRBJ2-5; perhaps TRBD2 as D (5 bases). V lost 2 bases and J 2 bases, leaving 9 bases between the germline ends. The CDR3 runs 14 residues. Germline V lookup: CDR1 MNHEY, CDR2 SVGAGI. CDR3 in amino acids: CASSYGEFQETQYF. The CDR3 coding sequence is TGTGCCAGCAGTTACGGGGAGTTTCAAGAGACCCAGTACTTC.

This chain links TRBV27 with TRBJ2-7, with no clear D. Germline V lookup: CDR1 MNHEY, CDR2 SMNVEV (reference sequence). This CDR3 spans 15 amino acids. The germline V and J ends were trimmed by 5 bases and 4 bases, with 18 bases remaining between them. The CDR3 sequence: CASSPFAPPRYEQYF. The CDR3 DNA is TGTGCCAGCAGTCCGTTTGCGCCCCCGCGGTACGAGCAGTACTTC.

This clone was seen a single time. J is TRBJ2-1 and V is TRBV30; D not resolved. V lost 0 bases, J lost 0 bases, and 9 bases lay in between. This CDR3 spans 15 amino acids. Germline values: CDR1 GTSNPN, CDR2 SVGIG (reference sequence). The CDR3 is CAWSVPQSSYNEQFF. CDR3 coding DNA: TGTGCCTGGAGTGTACCCCAGAGCTCCTACAATGAGCAGTTCTTC.

This clone was recorded once. The chain has TRBV27 and TRBJ2-2; D remains unclear. Germline V lookup: CDR1 MNHEY, CDR2 SMNVEV (reference sequence). Between the trimmed V and J ends, which lost 4 bases and 3 bases, there was a span of 6 bases. The CDR3 is 13 residues long. The CDR3 DNA reads as TGTGCCAGCAGTTGGACGGACACCGGGGAGCTGTTTTTT. As protein: CASSWTDTGELFF.

The chain combines TRBV14 with TRBJ2-3; 12 bases fit TRBD2. CDR1 SGHDN and CDR2 FVKESK come from the germline V gene. Trimming removed 6 bases from V and 4 bases from J; junction bases left unmatched: 5. The CDR3 has 15 residues. The CDR3 region is CASSLAGGLADTQYF. The CDR3, as DNA: TGTGCCAGCAGTCTAGCGGGGGGGCTCGCAGATACGCAGTATTTT.

This chain uses TRBV6-4 with TRBJ1-1; D is uncertain. Germline lookup yields CDR1 MRHNA and CDR2 SNTAGT. This CDR3 has 8 amino acids. Trimming cost V 10 bases and J 10 bases, with 7 bases left between them. The CDR3 is CATEIAFF. CDR3 coding DNA: TGTGCCACCGAGATAGCTTTCTTT.

V and J are TRBV10-1 and TRBJ2-2, with TRBD1 matching over 10 bases. The trim removed 0 bases at V and 0 bases at J, leaving 1 base unmatched. Germline CDR1 reads WNHNN; CDR2 reads SYGVQD (reference sequence). This CDR3 comprises 17 residues. The CDR3: CASSESGTGANTGELFF. CDR3 bases: TGCGCCAGCAGTGAGTCTGGGACAGGGGCGAACACCGGGGAGCTGTTTTTT.